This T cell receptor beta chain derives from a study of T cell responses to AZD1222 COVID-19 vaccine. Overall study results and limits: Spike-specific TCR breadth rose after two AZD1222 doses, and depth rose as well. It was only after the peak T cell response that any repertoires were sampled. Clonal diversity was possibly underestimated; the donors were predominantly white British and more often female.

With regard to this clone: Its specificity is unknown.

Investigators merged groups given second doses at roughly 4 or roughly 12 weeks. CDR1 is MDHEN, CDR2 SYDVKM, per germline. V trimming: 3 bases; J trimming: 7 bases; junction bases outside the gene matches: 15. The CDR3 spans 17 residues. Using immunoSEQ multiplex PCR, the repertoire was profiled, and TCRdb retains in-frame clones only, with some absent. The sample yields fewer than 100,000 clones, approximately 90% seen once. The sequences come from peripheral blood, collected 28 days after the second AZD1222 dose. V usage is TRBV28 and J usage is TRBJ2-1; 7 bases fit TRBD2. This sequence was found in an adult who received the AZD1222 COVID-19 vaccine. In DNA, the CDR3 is TGTGCCAGCAGTTTGGATGAGGGGAGGGCCTCTACAAATGAGCAGTTCTTC. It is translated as CASSLDEGRASTNEQFF.